This T cell receptor (beta chain) was identified during a study of CD8 T cells in Susac syndrome. Germline loops: CDR1 SGHRS, CDR2 YFSETQ. V was shortened by 0 bases and J by 5 bases, with 11 bases between the two germline ends. This CDR3 has 15 amino acids. It was with random hexamers that about 0.45 to 1 ug RNA was reverse transcribed. TCRdb used MiXCR to reprocess the immunoSEQ multiplex PCR reads, holding one entry per CDR3 protein. Of around 71,000 distinct CDR3 sequences listed, 96% were seen once; the top ten hold 0.095% to 0.12%. Bulk CD8+ and CD4+ cells came from magnetic negative isolation; CD8+ TEMRA by FACS.

The clonotype was recovered from a human donor with multiple sclerosis. This chain connects TRBV5-1 to TRBJ2-2; maybe TRBD1 (6 bases). Sequences were obtained from CD4+ T cells from PBMCs. The CDR3 loop reads CASSLVAGETGELFF. The CDR3 region has the DNA TGCGCCAGCAGCTTGGTGGCAGGGGAGACCGGGGAGCTGTTTTTT.